The 30 T cell receptor beta chains below all came from one sample that was sequenced in a study of blood T cell repertoires in COVID-19. Libraries were prepared by immunoSEQ multiplex PCR; TCRdb keeps only in-frame clonotypes and omits some of them. The data show tens of thousands of clones, nearly 90% seen once. Sequenced input: peripheral blood. All receptors come from a woman older than 75 with active or convalescent COVID-19.

This chain uses TRBV29-1 with TRBJ1-2; no clear D gene. The length of the CDR3 is 12 residues. V was cut by 1 base and J by 6 bases, with 9 bases left in between. From germline, CDR1 is SQVTM and CDR2 ANQGSEA. Here the CDR3 reads CSVEVGRHGYTF. CDR3 coding DNA: TGCAGCGTTGAAGTGGGCAGGCATGGCTACACCTTC. Based on the CDR3 plus reference TRBV29-1 and TRBJ1-2, the full variable domain is SAVISQKPSRDICQRGTSLTIQCQVDSQVTMMFWYRQQPGQSLTLIATANQGSEATYESGFVIDKFPISRPNLTFSTLTVSNMSPEDSSIYLCSVEVGRHGYTFGSGTRLTVV.

The chain recombines TRBV7-8 with TRBJ2-1; 9 nucleotides line up with TRBD2. CDR1 SGHVS and CDR2 FQNEAQ come from the germline V gene. Trimming removed 2 bases from V and 6 bases from J; junction bases left unmatched: 5. The CDR3 sequence is 15 residues long. CDR3 sequence (DNA): TGTGCCAGCAGCTTATTAGCGGGAGTTAGCAATGAGCAGTTCTTC. Amino acids: CASSLLAGVSNEQFF.

This chain links TRBV5-1 with TRBJ1-4; D is possibly TRBD1 (5 bases). Trimming shortened V by 0 bases and J by 5 bases, and 8 bases separated the two germline ends. Germline-derived CDR1 and CDR2 are SGHRS and YFSETQ. This CDR3 contains 14 residues. The CDR3 reads CASSLAGMNEKLFF. CDR3 coding DNA: TGCGCCAGCAGCTTGGCAGGGATGAATGAAAAACTGTTTTTT.

The table lists this clone with a few counts. This chain connects TRBV24-1 to TRBJ2-2; TRBD2 matches at 7 bases. Germline-derived CDR1 and CDR2 are KGHDR and SFDVKD. Trimming at V came to 9 bases and at J to 4 bases, leaving 4 bases not matched to a gene. The CDR3 extends over 13 amino acids. DNA of the CDR3: TGTGCCACCGCTCGCGGGAGCACCGGGGAGCTGTTTTTT. Translated: CATARGSTGELFF.

The chain uses TRBV20-1 and TRBJ1-1; no firm D call. Germline V gene sequence: CDR1 DFQATT, CDR2 SNEGSKA (reference sequence). The CDR3 contains 11 residues. The V end lost 6 bases, the J end lost 2 bases, and 7 bases lay between the germline ends. The CDR3 reads CSATTNTEAFF. The CDR3 nucleotides read TGCAGTGCCACCACAAACACTGAAGCTTTCTTT.

J is TRBJ1-4 and V is TRBV28; TRBD1 might be the D (5 bases). In germline, CDR1 is MDHEN, CDR2 SYDVKM. Trimming left V 5 bases short and J 8 bases short, with 15 bases between. The CDR3 totals 14 residues. The CDR3 DNA is TGTGCCAGCAGTCTGGGGGGGTCAAGGGAAAAACTGTTTTTT. Protein product: CASSLGGSREKLFF. Using reference TRBV28 and TRBJ1-4 for the parts outside the CDR3, the full variable domain is DVKVTQSSRYLVKRTGEKVFLECVQDMDHENMFWYRQDPGLGLRLIYFSYDVKMKEKGDIPEGYSVSREKKERFSLILESASTNQTSMYLCASSLGGSREKLFFGSGTQLSVL.

The V call is TRBV7-2, the J call TRBJ1-1; possibly TRBD1 for D (6 bases). Trimming removed 5 bases from V and 1 base from J, with 8 bases in between. CDR3 length equals 13 residues. In germline, CDR1 is SGHTA, CDR2 FQGNSA. The CDR3 bases are TGTGCCAGCAGCGGACAGCCGAACACTGAAGCTTTCTTT. Translating it yields CASSGQPNTEAFF. The whole variable domain, filled in from reference TRBV7-2 and TRBJ1-1, reads GAGVSQSPSNKVTEKGKDVELRCDPISGHTALYWYRQSLGQGLEFLIYFQGNSAPDKSGLPSDRFSAERTGGSVSTLTIQRTQQEDSAVYLCASSGQPNTEAFFGQGTRLTVV.

The gene calls are TRBV3-1 (or the pseudogene TRBV3-2) and TRBJ1-6, with TRBD1 as a possible D gene (5 bases). Trimming left V 3 bases short and J 10 bases short, with 13 bases between. The CDR3 is made up of 14 amino acids. Germline CDR1 reads LGHDT; CDR2 reads YNNKEL (reference sequence). The CDR3 DNA reads TGTGCCAGCAGCCAGGGTCAGGGTAGGTCACCCCTCCACTTT. This sequence encodes CASSQGQGRSPLHF.

This clone was counted once. The rearrangement uses TRBV7-3 and TRBJ2-1; the match to TRBD2 covers 9 bases. The CDR3 covers 15 residues. The V gene end was trimmed by 2 bases and the J gene end by 8 bases; junction bases not matched to a gene: 7. CDR1 SGHTA and CDR2 FQGTGA come from the germline V gene. As DNA, the CDR3 is TGTGCCAGCAGCTTAGGGCTAGCGGGGTTGCATGAGCAGTTCTTC. It is translated as CASSLGLAGLHEQFF.

The chain combines TRBV18 with TRBJ1-4, with D perhaps matching TRBD1 (6 bases). CDR3 length: 15 residues. Germline loops: CDR1 KGHSH, CDR2 LQKENI. The V end lost 6 bases, the J end lost 6 bases, and 17 bases lay between the germline ends. The CDR3 DNA reads TGTGCCAGCTCCCCAATCAGTGGGGGCGATGAAAAACTGTTTTTT. The encoded protein is CASSPISGGDEKLFF.

The chain employs TRBV28 and TRBJ1-6; unclear D gene. V dropped 3 bases and J dropped 7 bases, with 7 bases sitting between them. There are 13 residues in the CDR3. Germline V gene lookup returns CDR1 MDHEN and CDR2 SYDVKM. The CDR3 spells CASSLWPNSPLHF. CDR3 DNA: TGTGCCAGCAGTTTGTGGCCGAATTCACCCCTCCACTTT.

CDR3 protein: CASRFKREECTGELFF. In DNA, the CDR3 is TGCGCCAGCAGATTTAAGCGGGAGGAGTGCACCGGGGAGCTGTTTTTT. The V call is TRBV10-1, the J call TRBJ2-2; the match to TRBD2 covers 9 bases. This CDR3 contains 16 residues. Germline trimming cut 6 bases from V and 4 bases from J; bases unmatched to any gene: 9. In germline, CDR1 is WNHNN, CDR2 SYGVQD (reference sequence).

This chain connects TRBV28 to TRBJ1-1; 10 bases fit TRBD1. This CDR3 is 18 amino acids long. J was trimmed by 1 base and V by 0 bases; bases with no gene match: 8. Germline assignment: CDR1 MDHEN and CDR2 SYDVKM. The CDR3 protein is CASSLWGTGAGWNTEAFF. The CDR3 DNA follows: TGTGCCAGCAGTTTATGGGGGACAGGGGCCGGATGGAACACTGAAGCTTTCTTT.

The genes are TRBV20-1 and TRBJ2-5; TRBD2 agrees at 7 bases. The CDR3 is made up of 14 amino acids. Germline CDR1 DFQATT, CDR2 SNEGSKA (reference sequence). V gave up 6 bases and J gave up 0 bases; unmatched junction bases: 7. CDR3 in DNA: TGCAGTGCCAGTAGCGGGTGGTACCAAGAGACCCAGTACTTC. It specifies CSASSGWYQETQYF.

The chain uses TRBV4-2 and TRBJ2-7; the D gene is possibly TRBD1 (6 bases). The germline V and J ends were trimmed by 0 bases and 3 bases, with 15 bases remaining between them. Germline CDR1 and CDR2: LGHNA and YNFKEQ. This CDR3 is 16 amino acids long. CDR3 DNA sequence: TGTGCCAGCAGCCAAGAGAGGGCAGGGGTGAGCTACGAGCAGTACTTC. It translates to CASSQERAGVSYEQYF.

The J gene is TRBJ1-1, the V gene TRBV7-2; 10 nucleotides line up with TRBD1. Germline loops: CDR1 SGHTA, CDR2 FQGNSA. V was clipped by 6 bases and J by 1 base; unmatched bases: 8. This CDR3 region has 16 residues. The CDR3 DNA reads TGTGCCAGCAGGCGAGGGACAGGGGACCCGAACACTGAAGCTTTCTTT. This gives the protein CASRRGTGDPNTEAFF.

This clone was detected only once. V is TRBV18 and J is TRBJ2-7; TRBD1 matches at 7 bases. CDR3 size: 14 residues. Germline V gene sequence: CDR1 KGHSH, CDR2 LQKENI. V dropped 6 bases and J dropped 3; count of bases not matched to a gene: 8. CDR3 DNA: TGTGCCAGCTCGCGACAGGGCCTAAGCTACGAGCAGTACTTC. Translated, it gives CASSRQGLSYEQYF.

This rearrangement joins TRBV27 to TRBJ1-1, with a possible D match to TRBD1 (6 bases). V lost 2 bases and J lost 0, with 10 bases in between. In germline, CDR1 is MNHEY, CDR2 SMNVEV (reference sequence). This CDR3 contains 15 residues. CDR3 residues: CASSLKQGMNTEAFF. The DNA for the CDR3 is TGTGCCAGCAGTTTAAAACAGGGTATGAACACTGAAGCTTTCTTT.

This clone was seen only once. The chain has TRBV28 and TRBJ1-5; D perhaps matches TRBD1 (5 bases). There are 15 residues in the CDR3. CDR1 MDHEN and CDR2 SYDVKM come from the germline V gene. The ends were cut back, 2 bases at V and 7 bases at J, with 15 bases in the middle. Here the CDR3 DNA reads TGTGCCAGCAGTTTAAGGGGTCACTTACTACAGCCCCAGCATTTT. Protein sequence: CASSLRGHLLQPQHF.

This chain joins TRBV19 and TRBJ1-1; the D is unclear. This CDR3 region has 14 residues. Trimming took off 8 bases at V and 0 bases at J, with 13 bases between the two ends. CDR1 LNHDA and CDR2 SQIVND come from the germline V gene (reference sequence). The CDR3 DNA reads as TGTGCCAGTCGGAGAGGGCGGGTGAACACTGAAGCTTTCTTT. It is translated as CASRRGRVNTEAFF.

This clone came up a few times. The rearrangement joins TRBV7-2 to TRBJ2-1, with 7 bases identical to TRBD2. V shed 5 bases, J shed 13 bases, and the junction held 11 bases outside the gene matches. Per germline, CDR1 SGHTA and CDR2 FQGNSA. The CDR3 runs to 13 residues. Written as DNA, the CDR3 is TGTGCCAGCAGCACTGGTACCGGGACTACTCAGTTCTTC. This gives the protein CASSTGTGTTQFF. The full variable domain, rest sourced from reference TRBV7-2 and TRBJ2-1, is GAGVSQSPSNKVTEKGKDVELRCDPISGHTALYWYRQSLGQGLEFLIYFQGNSAPDKSGLPSDRFSAERTGGSVSTLTIQRTQQEDSAVYLCASSTGTGTTQFFGPGTRLTVL.

This chain links TRBV6-5 with TRBJ2-7, with 7 bases aligning to TRBD2. The CDR3 loop spans 14 amino acids. The germline gives CDR1 MNHEY, CDR2 SVGAGI. J lost 2 bases, V lost 5 bases, and 6 bases had no gene match. CDR3 in amino acids: CASSPSGPTYEQYF. The CDR3 DNA sequence: TGTGCCAGCAGTCCTAGCGGACCCACCTACGAGCAGTACTTC.

J is TRBJ2-1 and V is TRBV28; D might be TRBD2 (5 bases). The length of the CDR3 is 14 residues. Between the trimmed V and J ends, which lost 1 base and 4 bases, there was a span of 8 bases. CDR1 is MDHEN, CDR2 SYDVKM, per germline. Here the CDR3 reads CASSLLGVYNEQFF. CDR3 nucleotides: TGTGCCAGCAGTTTATTGGGAGTATACAATGAGCAGTTCTTC.

This sequence joins TRBV18 and TRBJ2-7, with 10 nucleotides matching TRBD1. Germline assignment: CDR1 KGHSH and CDR2 LQKENI. J lost 3 bases, V lost 6 bases, and 2 bases had no gene match. The CDR3 has 13 residues. CDR3 in DNA: TGTGCCAGCTCGGGACAGGGGCGCTACGAGCAGTACTTC. Its protein is CASSGQGRYEQYF. The entire variable domain, with the rest obtained from reference TRBV18 and TRBJ2-7, is as follows: NAGVMQNPRHLVRRRGQEARLRCSPMKGHSHVYWYRQLPEEGLKFMVYLQKENIIDESGMPKERFSAEFPKEGPSILRIQQVVRGDSAAYFCASSGQGRYEQYFGPGTRLTVT.

This clone was observed a few times. J is TRBJ1-5 and V is TRBV24-1; 11 bases align to TRBD1. The germline V gene has CDR1 KGHDR and CDR2 SFDVKD. V dropped 5 bases and J dropped 4; count of bases not matched to a gene: 3. This CDR3 has 15 residues. CDR3 region: CATSGGQGENQPQHF. The CDR3 nucleotides read TGTGCCACCAGTGGGGGACAGGGGGAAAATCAGCCCCAGCATTTT.

Only a few counts were recorded for this clone. V is TRBV28 and J is TRBJ1-5; D is undetermined. The CDR3 is 14 residues long. The germline gives CDR1 MDHEN, CDR2 SYDVKM. Trimming pared 6 bases from V and 3 bases from J, leaving 12 bases between. CDR3 sequence: CASRTNSFNQPQHF. DNA for the CDR3: TGTGCCAGCAGGACCAACAGCTTCAATCAGCCCCAGCATTTT.

V usage is TRBV5-4 and J usage is TRBJ1-2, with unresolved D. The CDR3 totals 16 residues. The V gene's germline CDR1 is SGHNT and CDR2 YYREEE (reference sequence). Trimming removed 5 bases from V and 0 bases from J, with 17 bases in between. CDR3 nucleotides: TGTGCCAGCAGGGAACGTCCCTTTGGAGCTAACTATGGCTACACCTTC. Its translation is CASRERPFGANYGYTF. Variable domain in full (rest from reference TRBV5-4 and TRBJ1-2): ETGVTQSPTHLIKTRGQQVTLRCSSQSGHNTVSWYQQALGQGPQFIFQYYREEENGRGNFPPRFSGLQFPNYSSELNVNALELDDSALYLCASRERPFGANYGYTFGSGTRLTVV.

The rearrangement uses TRBV5-1 and TRBJ2-1; D is unclear. Germline V gives CDR1 SGHRS, CDR2 YFSETQ. CDR3 length: 11 residues. The V end lost 4 bases, the J end lost 5 bases, and 4 bases lay between the germline ends. The CDR3: CASSGHNEQFF. CDR3 nucleotide sequence: TGCGCCAGCAGCGGCCACAATGAGCAGTTCTTC.

This chain connects TRBV6-5 to TRBJ2-7; 7 nucleotides line up with TRBD1. Trimming removed 4 bases from V and 6 bases from J; junction bases left unmatched: 3. Germline V CDR1 and CDR2: MNHEY, SVGAGI. The CDR3 spans 12 residues. This chain's CDR3 is CASSFSGGEQYF. The CDR3 DNA sequence: TGTGCCAGCAGTTTCTCAGGGGGCGAGCAGTACTTC.

The chain joins TRBV24-1 to TRBJ2-2; 8 bases align to TRBD2. This CDR3 has 16 amino acids. Germline V lookup: CDR1 KGHDR, CDR2 SFDVKD. V lost 3 bases, J lost 5 bases, and 7 bases stayed unmatched. CDR3 sequence reads: CATSDIFSGKTGELFF. The CDR3 DNA sequence: TGTGCCACCAGTGATATCTTTAGCGGGAAGACCGGGGAGCTGTTTTTT.